A single sample gave rise to the 9 T cell receptor beta chains below, sequenced in a study of OX40 agonist ivuxolimab in advanced cancers. Some clones are missing from TCRdb's copy, which holds only in-frame ones; the method was immunoSEQ multiplex PCR. The data contain 70,000 or so clones, nearly 90% of them seen just once; the ten biggest clones take up about 10%. Specimen: CD4+ or CD8+ T cells sorted from blood, collected in a trial of the OX40 agonist ivuxolimab. Receptor source: an adult with an advanced solid tumor such as melanoma, head and neck, liver or kidney cancer.

CDR3 nucleotides: TGTGCCAGCAGTTCGGACAGGGGGGCCTACGAGCAGTACTTC. Its protein is CASSSDRGAYEQYF. The gene calls are TRBV28 and TRBJ2-7, with 10 bases identical to TRBD1. Trimming removed 4 bases from V and 2 bases from J; junction bases left unmatched: 2. Germline lookup yields CDR1 MDHEN and CDR2 SYDVKM. This CDR3 is 14 amino acids long.

The genes are TRBV29-1 and TRBJ1-2; TRBD1 aligns across 9 bases. The CDR3 is 13 amino acids. V was pared by 3 bases and J by 8 bases, with 7 bases of the junction left unmatched. CDR1 SQVTM and CDR2 ANQGSEA come from the germline V gene. The CDR3 loop reads CSVDDRDRAGYTF. CDR3 coding DNA: TGCAGCGTTGATGACCGGGACAGGGCGGGCTACACCTTC. Filled out from reference TRBV29-1 and TRBJ1-2, the complete variable domain reads SAVISQKPSRDICQRGTSLTIQCQVDSQVTMMFWYRQQPGQSLTLIATANQGSEATYESGFVIDKFPISRPNLTFSTLTVSNMSPEDSSIYLCSVDDRDRAGYTFGSGTRLTVV.

V and J are TRBV14 and TRBJ2-3; D is undetermined. The germline CDR1 and CDR2 sequences are SGHDN and FVKESK. The CDR3 sequence is 15 residues long. Trimming cost V 1 base and J 4 bases, with 12 bases left between them. The CDR3 DNA is TGTGCCAGCAGCCAAGGAACACTTCTCCCAGATACGCAGTATTTT. Translating it yields CASSQGTLLPDTQYF. Supplemented by reference TRBV14 and TRBJ2-3, the full variable domain reads EAGVTQFPSHSVIEKGQTVTLRCDPISGHDNLYWYRRVMGKEIKFLLHFVKESKQDESGMPNNRFLAERTGGTYSTLKVQPAELEDSGVYFCASSQGTLLPDTQYFGPGTRLTVL.

This clone was counted between two and nine times. V and J are TRBV11-2 and TRBJ1-4; TRBD1 agrees at 7 bases. J lost 1 base, V lost 2 bases, and 10 bases had no gene match. The CDR3 is made up of 18 amino acids. The V gene's germline CDR1 is SGHAT and CDR2 FQNNGV. This CDR3 reads CASSLRGGDAQTNEKLFF. The CDR3 DNA sequence: TGTGCCAGCAGCTTAAGAGGGGGCGATGCTCAAACTAATGAAAAACTGTTTTTT.

V usage is TRBV6-5 and J usage is TRBJ1-4, with TRBD1 as a possible D gene (5 bases). Germline values: CDR1 MNHEY, CDR2 SVGAGI. With 8 bases removed from V and 5 bases from J, the gap between germline ends came to 15 bases. CDR3 length: 14 amino acids. The chain's CDR3 is CASRREGRNEKLFF. The CDR3 region has the DNA TGTGCCAGCCGCCGGGAGGGGCGGAATGAAAAACTGTTTTTT.

This rearrangement joins TRBV6-5 to TRBJ2-7, with 11 bases matching TRBD1. V gave up 6 bases and J gave up 4 bases; unmatched junction bases: 2. CDR1 and CDR2 (germline): MNHEY, SVGAGI. The CDR3 length is 13 residues. The CDR3 nucleotides are TGTGCCAGCAGGGACAGGGGGCGGTACGAGCAGTACTTC. Translated: CASRDRGRYEQYF.

V gene TRBV6-5 combines with J gene TRBJ2-3, with 8 bases identical to TRBD2. V shed 8 bases, J shed 3 bases, and the junction held 7 bases outside the gene matches. This CDR3 spans 14 amino acids. From germline, CDR1 is MNHEY and CDR2 SVGAGI. In DNA form, the CDR3 reads TGTGCCAGCCGCCCCCGGGGGGGGACAGATACGCAGTATTTT. Its protein product is CASRPRGGTDTQYF.

The DNA of the CDR3 is TGTGCCAGCAGCTTAGGGCGCCAAGAGACCCAGTACTTC. Encoded protein: CASSLGRQETQYF. This chain connects TRBV7-2 to TRBJ2-5; D is uncertain. The germline V gene encodes CDR1 SGHTA and CDR2 FQGNSA. This CDR3 contains 13 residues. Trimming removed 1 base at V and 1 base at J, with 4 bases between.

The rearrangement links TRBV21-1 to TRBJ2-7. TRBV21-1 is an annotated pseudogene. CDR3 length equals 15 residues. The CDR3 nucleotides read TGTGCCAGCAGCAAAGCCGGAAGGGAAGCTACGCAGCAGTACTTC. Translation gives CASSKAGREATQQYF.